These 12 T cell receptor beta chains share one sample of origin, sequenced in a study of blood T cell repertoires in COVID-19. Only in-frame clones appear in the TCRdb table, and some are missing; sequencing was by immunoSEQ multiplex PCR. The data show 270,000 or so clones, with around 82% seen just once and around 10% held by the top ten. The sequenced material came from peripheral blood. The receptors stem from a woman in her forties or fifties who had recovered from COVID-19.

This chain links TRBV28 with TRBJ2-1; D may be TRBD2 (6 bases). The CDR3 runs 15 residues. Trimming left V 2 bases short and J 0 bases short, with 8 bases between. The germline CDR1 and CDR2 sequences are MDHEN and SYDVKM. The CDR3 loop reads CASSLGGISYNEQFF. CDR3 DNA: TGTGCCAGCAGTTTAGGGGGGATCTCCTACAATGAGCAGTTCTTC. The full variable domain, rest sourced from reference TRBV28 and TRBJ2-1, is DVKVTQSSRYLVKRTGEKVFLECVQDMDHENMFWYRQDPGLGLRLIYFSYDVKMKEKGDIPEGYSVSREKKERFSLILESASTNQTSMYLCASSLGGISYNEQFFGPGTRLTVL.

The J gene is TRBJ2-3, the V gene TRBV19; tentatively, D is TRBD1 (7 bases). The CDR3 consists of 15 residues. Per the germline V gene, CDR1 is LNHDA and CDR2 is SQIVND (reference sequence). Between the trimmed V and J ends, which lost 6 bases and 4 bases, there was a span of 17 bases. The CDR3 loop reads CASSIGQGGSDTQYF. Here the CDR3 DNA reads TGTGCCAGTAGCATCGGGCAGGGGGGCTCAGATACGCAGTATTTT.

The genes are TRBV3-1 (or the pseudogene TRBV3-2) and TRBJ2-7; TRBD1 agrees at 11 bases. Germline CDR1 LGHDT, CDR2 YNNKEL (reference sequence). The CDR3 contains 15 residues. V trimming: 4 bases; J trimming: 2 bases; junction bases outside the gene matches: 4. The CDR3: CASSRGTGGPYEQYF. CDR3 DNA: TGTGCCAGCAGCCGCGGGACAGGGGGACCCTACGAGCAGTACTTC.

The V call is TRBV11-1, the J call TRBJ1-4; the D gene is possibly TRBD1 (6 bases). Germline V gives CDR1 SGHAT, CDR2 FQDESV (reference sequence). Trimming removed 3 bases from V and 10 bases from J, with 6 bases in between. The CDR3 spans 11 residues. This chain's CDR3 is CASSLDRKLFF. The CDR3 DNA sequence: TGTGCCAGCAGCTTGGACAGAAAACTGTTTTTT. The full variable domain, its missing parts supplied by reference TRBV11-1 and TRBJ1-4, is EAEVAQSPRYKITEKSQAVAFWCDPISGHATLYWYRQILGQGPELLVQFQDESVVDDSQLPKDRFSAERLKGVDSTLKIQPAELGDSAMYLCASSLDRKLFFGSGTQLSVL.

The chain employs TRBV5-6 and TRBJ1-1; D is unclear. This CDR3 is built from 12 residues. V shed 0 bases and J shed 12 bases, with 12 bases lying between them. CDR1 and CDR2 (germline): SGHDT, YYEEEE. DNA of the CDR3: TGTGCCAGCAGCTTGGGCGGTGTGAGTTCTTTCTTT. Amino acids: CASSLGGVSSFF.

This clone has a handful of counts. V gene TRBV30 combines with J gene TRBJ2-5, with 7 positions matching TRBD1. Looked up from germline, CDR1 is GTSNPN and CDR2 is SVGIG (reference sequence). This CDR3 region has 12 residues. V lost 5 bases and J lost 2; bases outside the gene matches: 2. The CDR3, as DNA: TGTGCCTGGGGGGGACAGCAAGAGACCCAGTACTTC. As protein: CAWGGQQETQYF.

The chain is built from TRBV4-1 and TRBJ1-1, with D hard to call. CDR3 size: 15 residues. Germline V gene lookup returns CDR1 MGHRA and CDR2 YSYEKL. V lost 0 bases, J lost 6 bases, and 14 bases lay in between. This chain's CDR3 is CASSQDSSKRSEAFF. CDR3 DNA: TGCGCCAGCAGCCAAGATTCCTCTAAGCGGTCTGAAGCTTTCTTT.

V usage is TRBV4-2 and J usage is TRBJ2-3, with 9 bases lining up with TRBD2. J lost 2 bases, V lost 4 bases, and 4 bases had no gene match. The CDR3 consists of 15 residues. From germline, CDR1 is LGHNA and CDR2 YNFKEQ. CDR3 residues: CASSLRLADTDTQYF. The CDR3 DNA sequence: TGTGCCAGCAGCCTAAGACTAGCGGACACAGATACGCAGTATTTT.

Details on this clone: Other DNA variants within this sample encode the same CDR3. The rearrangement uses TRBV5-4 and TRBJ2-3; 10 nucleotides agree with TRBD2. J was trimmed by 3 bases and V by 4 bases; bases with no gene match: 5. The CDR3 consists of 15 residues. Looked up from germline, CDR1 is SGHNT and CDR2 is YYREEE (reference sequence). As DNA, the CDR3 is TGTGCCAGCAGCCTAGCGGGAGTGGGAACAGATACGCAGTATTTT. Amino acid sequence: CASSLAGVGTDTQYF.

This chain links TRBV5-4 with TRBJ2-3; 12 bases agree with TRBD2. The CDR3 covers 17 residues. V lost 3 bases and J lost 6; bases outside the gene matches: 11. Germline-derived CDR1 and CDR2 are SGHNT and YYREEE (reference sequence). CDR3 coding DNA: TGTGCCAGCAGCTCACATGACCTAGCGGGGGGGCTCGATACGCAGTATTTT. Translating it yields CASSSHDLAGGLDTQYF.

CDR3 residues: CASSQAANTGELFF. CDR3 bases: TGCGCCAGCAGCCAAGCAGCGAACACCGGGGAGCTGTTTTTT. V and J are TRBV4-1 and TRBJ2-2; D ambiguous. V was pared by 1 base and J by 0 bases, with 3 bases between. There are 14 residues in the CDR3. The germline V gene has CDR1 MGHRA and CDR2 YSYEKL.

CDR3 in DNA: TGCAGCGGGTGGACAGCTTACACTGAAGCTTTCTTT. This encodes CSGWTAYTEAFF. The chain combines TRBV29-1 with TRBJ1-1, with D perhaps matching TRBD1 (6 bases). Deletions cut 7 bases from V and 3 bases from J, with 12 bases between. Per the germline V gene, CDR1 is SQVTM and CDR2 is ANQGSEA. The length of the CDR3 is 12 residues.